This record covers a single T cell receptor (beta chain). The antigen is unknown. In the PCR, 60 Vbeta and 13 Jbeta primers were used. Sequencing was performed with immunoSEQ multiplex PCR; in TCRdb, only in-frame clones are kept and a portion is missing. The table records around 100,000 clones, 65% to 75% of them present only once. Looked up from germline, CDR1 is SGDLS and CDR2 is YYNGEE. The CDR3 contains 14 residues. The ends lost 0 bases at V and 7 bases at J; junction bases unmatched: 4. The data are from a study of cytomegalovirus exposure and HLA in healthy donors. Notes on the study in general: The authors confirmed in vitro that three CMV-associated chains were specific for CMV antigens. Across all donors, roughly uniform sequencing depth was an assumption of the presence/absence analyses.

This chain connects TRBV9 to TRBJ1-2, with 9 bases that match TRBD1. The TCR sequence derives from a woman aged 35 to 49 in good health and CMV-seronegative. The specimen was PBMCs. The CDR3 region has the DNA TGTGCCAGCAGCGTAGGTACAGGGGGCGGTGGCTACACCTTC. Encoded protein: CASSVGTGGGGYTF. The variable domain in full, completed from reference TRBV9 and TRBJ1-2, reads DSGVTQTPKHLITATGQRVTLRCSPRSGDLSVYWYQQSLDQGLQFLIQYYNGEERAKGNILERFSAQQFPDLHSELNLSSLELGDSALYFCASSVGTGGGGYTFGSGTRLTVV.